This T cell receptor beta chain was identified during a study of cytomegalovirus exposure and HLA in healthy donors. About the study: Some 85 million unique TCRs, all from HLA-typed donors, were included in an early release of the data. Study outcomes and limitations: Accurate prediction of most subjects' HLA-A and HLA-B alleles from TCR beta sequences was reported.

Vbeta (60) and Jbeta (13) primers were used in the PCR. The protocol was immunoSEQ multiplex PCR, while the TCRdb copy is restricted to in-frame clones and leaves out a portion. The repertoire includes over 100,000 clones, just under 75% of them detected once, and approximately 2.2% sits in the top ten. CDR3 length: 18 amino acids. Trimming at V came to 8 bases and at J to 5 bases, leaving 23 bases not matched to a gene. Germline loops: CDR1 MDHEN, CDR2 SYDVKM. Details on this clone: The antigen is unknown.

The sequenced material came from PBMCs. The genes are TRBV28 and TRBJ1-1, with TRBD1 identical over 7 bases. The sequence was obtained from a human donor in good health. CDR3 coding DNA: TGTGCCAGCGGAGGGCCATTGGGACAGTCTAGAATTGCGACTGAAGCTTTCTTT. Translated: CASGGPLGQSRIATEAFF.